This T cell receptor (beta chain) is from a study of blood T cell repertoires in COVID-19. Study-level information: Sites in the United States, Italy and Spain provided acute and convalescent COVID-19 samples.

The germline gives CDR1 SEHNR, CDR2 FQNEAQ (reference sequence). Between the trimmed V and J ends, which lost 5 bases and 2 bases, there was a span of 23 bases. The CDR3 totals 18 residues. The table came from immunoSEQ multiplex PCR; TCRdb's copy has only in-frame clones and leaves some out. The sample yields roughly 170,000 clones, roughly 85% seen once. Study members were between roughly 18 and 90 years old and lived in some 22 US regions. Researchers sorted participants into cohorts using their self-reported clinical history. Symptom resolution, clearance, or two negative PCRs marked donors in Cohort 3 as recovered.

The receptor's source is a man in his fifties or sixties who had recovered from COVID-19. Material: PBMCs or T cells enriched from blood (not recorded which). The rearrangement uses TRBV7-9 and TRBJ2-3; tentative D call: TRBD1 (8 bases). CDR3 loop: CASSRGEWTGYLTDTQYF. The CDR3, as DNA: TGTGCCAGCAGCCGGGGGGAGTGGACAGGGTATCTCACAGATACGCAGTATTTT. Together with reference TRBV7-9 and TRBJ2-3, the CDR3 gives the full variable domain: DTGVSQNPRHKITKRGQNVTFRCDPISEHNRLYWYRQTLGQGPEFLTYFQNEAQLEKSRLLSDRFSAERPKGSFSTLEIQRTEQGDSAMYLCASSRGEWTGYLTDTQYFGPGTRLTVL.